This T cell receptor beta chain is from a study of T cells in Graves' hyperthyroidism and ophthalmopathy. General study points: Blood also carried most thyroid clonotypes expanded above 0.001. Classification by a 13 V-J model distinguished ophthalmopathy from stable hyperthyroidism.

No ophthalmopathy progression within 18 months constituted stable Graves' hyperthyroidism. The CDR3 spans 14 residues. Looked up from germline, CDR1 is SGDLS and CDR2 is YYNGEE. The V end lost 3 bases, the J end lost 0 bases, and 10 bases lay between the germline ends. Turning to this clonotype: Its antigen remains unknown.

The investigators amplified TCR beta CDR3 regions from RNA transcripts. HTBI primers were employed in a first-round RT-PCR of the TCR CDR3. TCRdb independently ran MiXCR on the multiplex PCR reads; one entry per CDR3 protein. The sample includes roughly 740,000 distinct CDR3 sequences, over 15% seen only once; the top ten take under 10%. The sequence was obtained from a man between 18 and 35 years old with Graves' hyperthyroidism. Sample: blood. The gene calls are TRBV9 and TRBJ2-7; D is perhaps TRBD1 (6 bases). CDR3 residues: CASSGPDSSYEQYF. The CDR3 region has the DNA TGTGCCAGCAGCGGTCCGGACAGCTCCTACGAGCAGTACTTC.